This is a list of T cell receptor beta chains from one sample in a study of human T cells and chemical hapten exposure. TCRdb independently ran MiXCR on the RACE reads; one entry per CDR3 protein. The sample consists of under 200,000 distinct CDR3 sequences, more than 25% of them appearing once. The material sequenced was whole blood, taken in connection with sensitization to the hapten diphenylcyclopropenone (DPC). The receptor set was obtained from a woman in her 30s with alopecia areata. Some clones in this sample may be carry-over from other donors' samples. CDR3s include the opening cysteine and the closing phenylalanine or tryptophan. A D gene is named only where the DNA matches it firmly. Rows give clone size only sometimes, using once, few, many, or a class for an expanded clone.

d_call: TRBD1; v_call: TRBV13; clone_size: many; cdr3_aa: CASSLGDRGNSPLHF
d_call: .; v_call: TRBV9; clone_size: .; cdr3_aa: CASSVGAGLEAFF
d_call: .; v_call: TRBV28; clone_size: .; cdr3_aa: CASSFNPSGPFNTGELFF
d_call: .; v_call: TRBV15; clone_size: .; cdr3_aa: CATSRELATDEQYF
d_call: TRBD2; v_call: TRBV11-2; clone_size: many; cdr3_aa: CASRRLASDEQFF
d_call: .; v_call: TRBV5-1; clone_size: few; cdr3_aa: CASRRTGMSGELFF
d_call: .; v_call: TRBV7-2; clone_size: .; cdr3_aa: CASSLDRWSSYNEQFF
d_call: .; v_call: TRBV4-3; clone_size: .; cdr3_aa: CASSQTAGRATGANVLTF
d_call: TRBD2; v_call: TRBV5-4; clone_size: few; cdr3_aa: CASSLMGLARHEQFF
d_call: .; v_call: TRBV9; clone_size: .; cdr3_aa: CASSVSGQTWDYGYTF
d_call: .; v_call: TRBV4-1; clone_size: few; cdr3_aa: CASSQDLVGYGAYEQYF
d_call: TRBD1; v_call: TRBV5-1; clone_size: few; cdr3_aa: CASTWDRVSYEQYF
d_call: .; v_call: TRBV28; clone_size: many; cdr3_aa: CASSRPSDPYEQYF
d_call: .; v_call: TRBV4-2; clone_size: few; cdr3_aa: CASSQEGKGPANTGELFF
d_call: .; v_call: TRBV20-1; clone_size: .; cdr3_aa: CSAEAGSSYGYTF
d_call: .; v_call: TRBV29-1; clone_size: few; cdr3_aa: CSVDESRSTEAFF
d_call: TRBD1; v_call: TRBV3-1; clone_size: few; cdr3_aa: CASRGDSANYGYTF
d_call: .; v_call: TRBV9; clone_size: few; cdr3_aa: CASSVGRGPLTGELFF
d_call: .; v_call: TRBV7-9; clone_size: few; cdr3_aa: CSSGRQETQYF
d_call: TRBD1; v_call: TRBV27; clone_size: few; cdr3_aa: CASSHPRQGRDEQYF
d_call: .; v_call: TRBV12-3/TRBV12-4; clone_size: .; cdr3_aa: CASSFGPTNEKLFF
d_call: .; v_call: TRBV7-9; clone_size: .; cdr3_aa: CASSLTPPSGEDEKLFF